This entry concerns a single T cell receptor beta chain. TCR beta chains were sequenced at survey level with immunoSEQ. The data were produced by immunoSEQ multiplex PCR, yet TCRdb's version contains in-frame clones alone and is incomplete. Among around 50,000 clones listed, more than 85% were seen once. Sequenced input: PBMCs. This clonotype was obtained from a man aged 40-49 years with rheumatoid arthritis.

The CDR3 reads CASGLAGTTNTGELFF. CDR3 DNA sequence: TGTGCTAGTGGTTTGGCCGGGACTACGAACACCGGGGAGCTGTTTTTT. The chain carries TRBV12-5 and TRBJ2-2; 7 bases align to TRBD2. Trimming at V came to 1 base and at J to 0 bases, leaving 2 bases not matched to a gene. This CDR3 spans 16 amino acids. In germline, CDR1 is LGHNT, CDR2 FRNRAP. Drawing the rest from reference TRBV12-5 and TRBJ2-2, the complete variable domain is DARVTQTPRHKVTEMGQEVTMRCQPILGHNTVFWYRQTMMQGLELLAYFRNRAPLDDSGMPKDRFSAEMPDATLATLKIQPSEPRDSAVYFCASGLAGTTNTGELFFGEGSRLTVL.